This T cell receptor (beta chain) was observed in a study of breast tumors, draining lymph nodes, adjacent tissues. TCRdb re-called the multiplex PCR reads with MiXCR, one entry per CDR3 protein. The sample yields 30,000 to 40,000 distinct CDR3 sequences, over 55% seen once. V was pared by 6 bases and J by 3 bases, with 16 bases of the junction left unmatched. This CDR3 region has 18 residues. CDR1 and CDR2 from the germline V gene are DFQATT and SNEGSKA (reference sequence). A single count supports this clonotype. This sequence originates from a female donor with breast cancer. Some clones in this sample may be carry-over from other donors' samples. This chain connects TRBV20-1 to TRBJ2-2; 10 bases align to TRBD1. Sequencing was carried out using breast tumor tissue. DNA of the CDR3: TGCAGTGCCATAACCGGGACAGGGGTGGGGGGCTACACCGGGGAGCTGTTTTTT. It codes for CSAITGTGVGGYTGELFF.